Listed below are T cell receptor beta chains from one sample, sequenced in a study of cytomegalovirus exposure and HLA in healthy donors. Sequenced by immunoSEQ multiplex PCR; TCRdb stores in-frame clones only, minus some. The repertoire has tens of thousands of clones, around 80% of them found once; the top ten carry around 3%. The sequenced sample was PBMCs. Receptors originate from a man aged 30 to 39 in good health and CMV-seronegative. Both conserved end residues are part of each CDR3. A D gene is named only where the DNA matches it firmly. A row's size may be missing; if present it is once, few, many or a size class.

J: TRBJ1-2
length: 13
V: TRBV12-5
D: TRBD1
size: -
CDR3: CASGLTTGNGYTF
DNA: TGTGCTAGTGGTTTGACGACAGGGAACGGCTACACCTTC

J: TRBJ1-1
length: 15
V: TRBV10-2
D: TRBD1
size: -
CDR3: CASSDWTGSPTEAFF
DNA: TGCGCCAGCAGTGATTGGACAGGGTCGCCCACTGAAGCTTTCTTT

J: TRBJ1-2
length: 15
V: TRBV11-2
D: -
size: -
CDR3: CASSLNLVRNYGYTF
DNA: TGTGCCAGCAGCCTAAATCTAGTCAGAAACTATGGCTACACCTTC

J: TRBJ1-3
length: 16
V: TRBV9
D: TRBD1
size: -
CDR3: CASSFSQGSSGNTIYF
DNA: TGTGCCAGCAGCTTCTCACAGGGGAGCTCTGGAAACACCATATATTTT

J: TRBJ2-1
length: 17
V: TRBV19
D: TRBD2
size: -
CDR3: CASSIQTSGGASSEQFF
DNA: TGTGCCAGTAGTATCCAGACTAGCGGGGGGGCTTCAAGTGAGCAGTTCTTC

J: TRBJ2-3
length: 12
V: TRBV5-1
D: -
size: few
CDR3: CASRQGPDTQYF
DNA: TGCGCCAGCAGGCAGGGCCCAGATACGCAGTATTTT

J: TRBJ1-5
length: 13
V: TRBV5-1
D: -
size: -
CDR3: CASSPGENQPQHF
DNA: TGCGCCAGCAGCCCGGGGGAAAATCAGCCCCAGCATTTT

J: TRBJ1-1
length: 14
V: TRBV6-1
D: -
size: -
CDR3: CASRHPWSNTEAFF
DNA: TGTGCCAGCAGGCACCCCTGGAGTAACACTGAAGCTTTCTTT

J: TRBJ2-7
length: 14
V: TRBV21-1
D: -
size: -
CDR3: CASSPRAGHYEQYF
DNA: TGTGCCAGCAGCCCACGGGCAGGGCACTACGAGCAGTACTTC

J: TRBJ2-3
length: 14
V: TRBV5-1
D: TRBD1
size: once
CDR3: CASSRDRGDDTQYF
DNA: TGCGCCAGCAGCAGGGACAGGGGTGATGATACGCAGTATTTT

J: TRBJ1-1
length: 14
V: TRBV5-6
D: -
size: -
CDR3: CASSLYEGNTEASF
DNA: TGTGCCAGCAGCTTGTATGAGGGCAACACTGAAGCTTCCTTT

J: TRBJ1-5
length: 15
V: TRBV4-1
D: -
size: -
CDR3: CASSREQGRYQPQHF
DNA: TGCGCCAGCAGCCGAGAACAGGGCCGGTATCAGCCCCAGCATTTT

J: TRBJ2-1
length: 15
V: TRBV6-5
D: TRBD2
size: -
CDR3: CASTLRLAGDHEQFF
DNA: TGTGCCAGCACTCTAAGACTAGCGGGGGACCATGAGCAGTTCTTC

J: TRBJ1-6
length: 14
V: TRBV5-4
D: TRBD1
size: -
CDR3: CASSPGQGTSPLHF
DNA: TGTGCCAGCAGCCCCGGACAGGGTACTTCACCCCTCCACTTT

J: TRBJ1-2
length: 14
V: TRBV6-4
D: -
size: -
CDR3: CASSATGSNYGYTF
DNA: TGTGCCAGCAGTGCTACAGGATCCAACTATGGCTACACCTTC

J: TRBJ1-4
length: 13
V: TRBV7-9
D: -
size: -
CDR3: CASSPGYREKLFF
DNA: TGTGCCAGCAGCCCCGGGTACAGGGAAAAACTGTTTTTT

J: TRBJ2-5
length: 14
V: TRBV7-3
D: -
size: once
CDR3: CASSPDSSGKTQYF
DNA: TGTGCCAGCAGCCCGGACTCGTCGGGGAAGACCCAGTACTTC

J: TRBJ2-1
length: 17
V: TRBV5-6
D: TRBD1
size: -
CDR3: CASSTKDRDITYNEQFF
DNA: TGTGCCAGCAGCACAAAAGACAGGGACATTACCTACAATGAGCAGTTCTTC

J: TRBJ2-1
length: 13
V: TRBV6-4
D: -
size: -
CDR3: CASSDPTGNEQFF
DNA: TGTGCCAGCAGCGACCCAACCGGCAATGAGCAGTTCTTC

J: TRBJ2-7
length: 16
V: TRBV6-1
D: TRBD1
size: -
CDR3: CASSAGKGQGGYEQYF
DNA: TGTGCCAGCAGTGCAGGAAAGGGACAGGGAGGCTACGAGCAGTACTTC